The entry below gives a single T cell receptor beta chain sequence along with its context. This record comes from a study of blood T cell repertoires in COVID-19. On the study more broadly: Spain, Italy and the United States supplied samples that represented acute and convalescent COVID-19. Sources were T cells, B-cell-depleted T cells, or PBMCs; the material itself was cDNA or gDNA.

Authors' methods: Nucleated cell counts were estimated from reference gene primer amplification. Clones were read by immunoSEQ multiplex PCR, and TCRdb kept only the in-frame ones, dropping some. The DNA gave D and trimming, while V, J and clone size come from that table. The profile shows 200,000 to 250,000 clones, about four fifths of them singletons. Germline values: CDR1 MDHEN, CDR2 SYDVKM. This CDR3 is built from 16 residues. V lost 1 base to trimming and J lost 0 bases, with 13 bases between them. The genes are TRBV28 and TRBJ2-7; a possible D gene is TRBD1 (6 bases). The receptor was derived from a woman between 65 and 79 years old with acute or convalescent COVID-19. Sequences were obtained from peripheral blood. CDR3 residues: CASSLSWGHSSYEQYF. The DNA for the CDR3 is TGTGCCAGCAGTTTATCGTGGGGACACAGCTCCTACGAGCAGTACTTC.